A selection of T cell receptor beta chains follows, all from one sample in a study of T cell responses to AZD1222 COVID-19 vaccine. Sequenced by immunoSEQ multiplex PCR; TCRdb stores in-frame clones only, minus some. The profile shows about 140,000 clones, approximately 93% of them singletons. The sample was peripheral blood, taken after recovery from COVID-19. These receptors originate from an adult who had recovered from COVID-19. Each CDR3 is given with its conserved first and last residue. The D gene is left open where the match is weak. Clone size is shown for a subset of rows, as once, few, many or a class of expanded clone.

length	J	D	V	size	CDR3	DNA
14	TRBJ2-7	-	TRBV5-4	-	CASSFTSTSYEQYF	TGTGCCAGCAGCTTCACATCCACCTCCTACGAGCAGTACTTC
14	TRBJ2-3	-	TRBV4-1	-	CASSQLSSTDTQYF	TGCGCCAGCAGCCAACTTTCTAGCACAGATACGCAGTATTTT
12	TRBJ1-1	-	TRBV6-5	-	CASKIGNTEAFF	TGTGCCAGCAAAATTGGGAACACTGAAGCTTTCTTT
13	TRBJ1-6	-	TRBV6-4	-	CASSDRVSTPLHF	TGTGCCAGCAGTGACCGAGTCTCCACACCCCTCCACTTT
14	TRBJ1-5	-	TRBV7-9	-	CASSLTGGNQPQHF	TGTGCCAGCAGCTTAACGGGAGGCAATCAGCCCCAGCATTTT
14	TRBJ2-1	-	TRBV6-4	-	CASSRGDWPNEQFF	TGTGCCAGCAGTCGGGGAGATTGGCCCAATGAGCAGTTCTTC
13	TRBJ1-2	TRBD1	TRBV10-2	-	CASRGIGGGGYTF	TGCGCCAGCAGAGGGATAGGGGGCGGTGGCTACACCTTC
16	TRBJ1-1	-	TRBV18	few	CASSPIPKGVNTEAFF	TGTGCCAGCTCACCAATTCCCAAAGGGGTGAACACTGAAGCTTTCTTT
12	TRBJ1-1	-	TRBV3-1/TRBV3-2	-	CASSQANTEAFF	TGTGCCAGCAGCCAAGCGAACACTGAAGCTTTCTTT
17	TRBJ2-1	TRBD2	TRBV5-8	-	CASSPSQLAGPLPFGFF	TGTGCCAGCAGCCCCTCCCAGCTAGCGGGACCCCTACCGTTCGGGTTCTTC
13	TRBJ1-3	-	TRBV19	once	CASAQVTGNTIYF	TGTGCCAGCGCCCAGGTAACTGGAAACACCATATATTTT
14	TRBJ1-5	-	TRBV6-5	-	CATREGGRHQPQHF	TGTGCCACCCGGGAGGGAGGGAGGCATCAGCCCCAGCATTTT
19	TRBJ2-5	TRBD2	TRBV3-1/TRBV3-2	-	CASSPFDGGLAGLQETQYF	TGTGCCAGCAGCCCATTCGACGGTGGACTAGCGGGATTACAAGAGACCCAGTACTTC
21	TRBJ2-7	TRBD2	TRBV27	-	CASSSRLRTAPSGRVRDEQYF	TGTGCCAGCAGTTCAAGACTTCGTACCGCCCCCAGCGGGAGGGTACGGGACGAGCAGTACTTC
15	TRBJ2-7	-	TRBV6-4	-	CASGRSGWDSYEQYF	TGTGCCAGCGGACGCTCAGGGTGGGATTCCTACGAGCAGTACTTC
13	TRBJ2-5	-	TRBV29-1	-	CSVVRQGQETQYF	TGCAGCGTTGTGCGACAAGGTCAAGAGACCCAGTACTTC
13	TRBJ1-2	TRBD1	TRBV18	-	CASSPDRAYGYTF	TGTGCCAGCTCACCAGACAGGGCCTATGGCTACACCTTC
18	TRBJ2-3	-	TRBV10-2	-	CASSEPHRTALATDTQYF	TGCGCCAGCAGTGAGCCCCACCGGACAGCCCTAGCCACAGATACGCAGTATTTT
14	TRBJ2-7	-	TRBV10-2	-	CASSETGILAEQYF	TGCGCCAGCAGTGAAACTGGGATACTCGCCGAGCAGTACTTC
17	TRBJ1-4	TRBD1	TRBV7-9	-	CASSFPLLGTANEKLFF	TGTGCCAGCAGCTTCCCGTTATTAGGGACAGCGAATGAAAAACTGTTTTTT
13	TRBJ2-1	-	TRBV19	-	CASSMTRYNEQFF	TGTGCCAGTAGTATGACGCGGTACAATGAGCAGTTCTTC
13	TRBJ1-4	-	TRBV6-5	few	CASNQIANEKLFF	TGTGCCAGCAACCAGATAGCTAATGAAAAACTGTTTTTT
13	TRBJ2-5	-	TRBV28	-	CASSPGSWETQYF	TGTGCCAGCAGCCCGGGGAGTTGGGAGACCCAGTACTTC
13	TRBJ2-1	-	TRBV5-5	-	CASSSGGREEQFF	TGTGCCAGCAGCTCCGGAGGAAGGGAGGAGCAGTTCTTC
15	TRBJ2-7	-	TRBV4-1	-	CASSIRTGDSYEQYF	TGCGCCAGCAGTATCCGCACAGGCGACTCCTACGAGCAGTACTTC
15	TRBJ1-5	-	TRBV11-2	-	CASSLDLGRGQPQHF	TGTGCCAGCAGCTTAGATCTCGGCAGGGGTCAGCCCCAGCATTTT
14	TRBJ1-6	TRBD1	TRBV27	few	CASSGYRGGSPLHF	TGTGCCAGCAGTGGATACAGGGGGGGTTCACCCCTCCACTTT
13	TRBJ1-2	-	TRBV28	-	CASSSAGNYGYTF	TGTGCCAGCAGTTCTGCAGGGAACTATGGCTACACCTTC
18	TRBJ2-3	-	TRBV7-9	-	CASSPRMIALGSADTQYF	TGTGCCAGCAGCCCCCGGATGATCGCCTTGGGGAGCGCAGATACGCAGTATTTT
13	TRBJ2-7	-	TRBV6-5	-	CASSISGFHEQYF	TGTGCCAGCAGCATCTCAGGGTTCCACGAGCAGTACTTC
16	TRBJ2-1	TRBD2	TRBV5-1	-	CASSLVLAGAGNEQFF	TGCGCCAGCAGCTTGGTCTTAGCGGGAGCGGGCAATGAGCAGTTCTTC
17	TRBJ2-1	-	TRBV7-9	-	CASSLAGRTGSYNEQFF	TGTGCCAGCAGCTTAGCAGGGCGAACAGGCTCCTACAATGAGCAGTTCTTC
14	TRBJ2-7	TRBD1	TRBV27	-	CASSFLGQSYEQYF	TGTGCCAGCAGTTTCTTGGGACAGTCCTACGAGCAGTACTTC
13	TRBJ1-3	TRBD1	TRBV5-6	-	CASSFGTVLTIYF	TGTGCCAGCAGCTTTGGGACAGTTCTCACCATATATTTT
16	TRBJ2-3	-	TRBV28	-	CASSGTGLSSTDTQYF	TGTGCCAGCTCGGGGACCGGACTCTCTAGCACAGATACGCAGTATTTT
14	TRBJ1-4	-	TRBV28	-	CASTSTTTWEKLFF	TGTGCCAGCACATCCACCACGACATGGGAAAAACTGTTTTTT
12	TRBJ2-7	TRBD1	TRBV6-5	-	CASSQTGGEQYF	TGTGCCAGCAGCCAAACAGGGGGCGAGCAGTACTTC
12	TRBJ2-3	-	TRBV28	-	CVVVDSADTQYF	TGTGTCGTGGTGGATAGCGCAGATACGCAGTATTTT
17	TRBJ2-5	-	TRBV7-6	-	CASSLDASGLLAETQYF	TGTGCCAGCAGCTTAGATGCTTCCGGGCTCTTAGCTGAGACCCAGTACTTC